The sequence of this T cell receptor beta chain was determined in a study of regulatory T cells in long-lasting Graves disease. Study-wide points: Analysis covered peripheral blood alone, not thyroid tissue. Persistent disease was associated with favored TRBV28 usage and with favored use of TRBJ1-2 and TRBJ2-5.

Time point of the sample: persistent/refractory GD, antithyroid drugs over 5 years with positive TRAb. PBMCs were the source of the RNA used for TCR sequencing. In regard to this clonotype: Its specificity is not known.

Per germline, CDR1 GTSNPN and CDR2 SVGIG (reference sequence). This CDR3 spans 15 amino acids. The V gene end was trimmed by 5 bases and the J gene end by 3 bases; junction bases not matched to a gene: 11. To make TCR beta libraries, researchers used iRepertoire HTBI primers and Arm-PCR of CDR3 regions. Via MiXCR, TCRdb re-called the multiplex PCR reads, giving one row per CDR3 protein. The sample has 650,000 to 850,000 distinct CDR3 sequences; 30% are singletons. The specimen was peripheral blood mononuclear cells (PBMCs), collected when the disease was refractory, from a patient treated with antithyroid drugs. The TCR comes from a female donor with Graves disease. The chain carries TRBV30 and TRBJ1-1; 8 bases align to TRBD1. The CDR3 here is CAWLRQGPRHTEAFF. Written as DNA, the CDR3 is TGTGCCTGGCTACGACAGGGGCCGAGGCACACTGAAGCTTTCTTT.